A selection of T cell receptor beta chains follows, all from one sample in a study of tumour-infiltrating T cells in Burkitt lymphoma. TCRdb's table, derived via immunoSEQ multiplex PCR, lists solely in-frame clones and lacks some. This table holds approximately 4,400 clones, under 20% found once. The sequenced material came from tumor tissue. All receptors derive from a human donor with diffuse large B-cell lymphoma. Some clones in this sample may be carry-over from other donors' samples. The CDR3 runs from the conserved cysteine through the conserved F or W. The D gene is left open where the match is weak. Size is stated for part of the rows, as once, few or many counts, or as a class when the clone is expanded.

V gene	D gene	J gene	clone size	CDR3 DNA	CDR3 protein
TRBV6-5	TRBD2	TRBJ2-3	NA	TGTGCCAGCAGACTACTAGCGGGGGGGCTAGATACGCAGTATTTT	CASRLLAGGLDTQYF
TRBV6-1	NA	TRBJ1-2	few	TGTGCCAGCAGTGAAGCGGGATTCTATGGCTACACCTTC	CASSEAGFYGYTF
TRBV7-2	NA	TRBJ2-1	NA	TGTGCCAGCAGCTTAGGCCAGCGAAACTCCTACAATGAGCAGTTCTTC	CASSLGQRNSYNEQFF
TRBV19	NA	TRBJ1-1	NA	TGTGCCAGTAGTATTTACACTGAAGCTTTCTTT	CASSIYTEAFF
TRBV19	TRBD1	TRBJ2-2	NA	TGTGCCAGTAGTTTCTCCGGGACAGGGGCTGACGCCGGGGAGCTGTTTTTT	CASSFSGTGADAGELFF
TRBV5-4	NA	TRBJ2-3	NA	TGTGCCAGCAGCTTGGAGACAGATACGCAGTATTTT	CASSLETDTQYF
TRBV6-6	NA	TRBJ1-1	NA	TGTGCCAGCAGCCTCCTTGACACTGAAGCTTTCTTT	CASSLLDTEAFF
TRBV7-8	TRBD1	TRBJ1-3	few	TGTGCCAGCAGCCCCCTCTCCGACAGGGGTCGCGGCTCTGGAAACACCATATATTTT	CASSPLSDRGRGSGNTIYF
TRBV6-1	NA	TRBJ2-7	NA	TGTGCCAGCAGAACCCAGGGGTTAGGGTCCTACGAGCAGTACTTC	CASRTQGLGSYEQYF
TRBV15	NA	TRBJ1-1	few	TGTGCCACCAGCAGAACTGGTCCGGCGGGGGCTGAAGCTTTCTTT	CATSRTGPAGAEAFF
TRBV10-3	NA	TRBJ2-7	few	TGTGCCATCAGTGAACTAGCCTACGAGCAGTACTTC	CAISELAYEQYF
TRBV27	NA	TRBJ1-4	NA	TGTGCCAGCAGTTTAGCAGGGTTGGGGGAAAAACTGTTTTTT	CASSLAGLGEKLFF
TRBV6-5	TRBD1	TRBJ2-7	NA	TGTGCCAGCAGCCAGACAGGGGCCGAGCAGTACTTC	CASSQTGAEQYF
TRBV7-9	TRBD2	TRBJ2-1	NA	TGTGCCAGCAGCCCTAGCGGGAGCCTATACAATGAGCAGTTCTTC	CASSPSGSLYNEQFF
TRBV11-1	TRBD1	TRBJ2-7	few	TGTGCCAGCAGCTCCGGGACAGGGAGGTACGAGCAGTACTTC	CASSSGTGRYEQYF
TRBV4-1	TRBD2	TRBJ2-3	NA	TGCGCCAGCAGCAGCCTAGCGGGTCCCACAGATACGCAGTATTTT	CASSSLAGPTDTQYF
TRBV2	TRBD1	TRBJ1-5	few	TGTGCCAGCAGGGGGGACAGTAATCAGCCCCAGCATTTT	CASRGDSNQPQHF
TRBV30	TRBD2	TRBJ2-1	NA	TGTGCCTGGAGGGCGGGGACTAGCGGGAGGCATGAGCAGTTCTTC	CAWRAGTSGRHEQFF
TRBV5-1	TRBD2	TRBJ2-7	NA	TGCGCCAGCAGTCCCGGACTAGCGGCTACCTCCTACGAGCAGTACTTC	CASSPGLAATSYEQYF
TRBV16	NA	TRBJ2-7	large	TGTGCCAGCAGCCAAGGTTCCTACGAGCAGTACTTC	CASSQGSYEQYF
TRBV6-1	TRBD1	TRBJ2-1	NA	TGTGCCAGCTCCCGGGACAGGGCTTACGATGAGCAGTTCTTC	CASSRDRAYDEQFF
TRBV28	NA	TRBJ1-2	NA	TGTGCCAGCAGTCAAGACGGCAACTATGGCTACACCTTC	CASSQDGNYGYTF
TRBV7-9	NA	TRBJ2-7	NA	TGTGCCAGCACCGCATGGGGTACCTACGAGCAGTACTTC	CASTAWGTYEQYF
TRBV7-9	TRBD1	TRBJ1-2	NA	TGTGCGGGGGGGGGACAGAGCTATGGCTACACCTTC	CAGGGQSYGYTF
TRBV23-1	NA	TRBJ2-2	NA	TGCGCCAGCAGTCAATTACCACAGAGGGGGGCGATAACCGGGGAGCTGTTTTTT	CASSQLPQRGAITGELFF
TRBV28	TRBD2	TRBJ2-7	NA	TGTGCCAGCACCGCCCCCGGGAGGGGACTCTACGAGCAGTACTTC	CASTAPGRGLYEQYF
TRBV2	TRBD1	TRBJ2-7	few	TGTGCCAGCACCAGGACAGGGTACGAGCAGTACTTC	CASTRTGYEQYF
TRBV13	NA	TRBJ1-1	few	TGTGCCAGCAAGGGGTCCCCCGATACTGAAGCTTTCTTT	CASKGSPDTEAFF
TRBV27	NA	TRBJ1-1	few	TGTGCCAGCAGTTTCACGGGCATGAACACTGAAGCTTTCTTT	CASSFTGMNTEAFF
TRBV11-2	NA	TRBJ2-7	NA	TGTGCCAGCAGCCCGTTAGTGTACGAGCAGTACTTC	CASSPLVYEQYF
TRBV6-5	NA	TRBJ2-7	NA	TGTGCCAGCAGTTACCAGCCCGACGGGACCTACGAGCAGTACTTC	CASSYQPDGTYEQYF
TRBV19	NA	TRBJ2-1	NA	TGTGCCAGTAGGGACCTTGAGGGGAGAGAGTTCTTC	CASRDLEGREFF
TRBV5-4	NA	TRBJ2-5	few	TGTGCCAGCAGCGAGCTCTTAGCTGGGGAGACCCAGTACTTC	CASSELLAGETQYF
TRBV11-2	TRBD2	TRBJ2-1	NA	TGTGCCAGCAGCCGTAGCGGGAGCTGGCATGAGCAGTTCTTC	CASSRSGSWHEQFF
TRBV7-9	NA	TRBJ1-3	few	TGTGCCAGCAGCTCATTATATGGAAACACCATATATTTT	CASSSLYGNTIYF
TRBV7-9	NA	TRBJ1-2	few	TGTGCCAGCAGCCCGGGACCATATGGCTACACCTTT	CASSPGPYGYTF
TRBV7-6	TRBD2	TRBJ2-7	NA	TGTGCCAGCAGCCCGGGAGGGGGATATGGGTACTTC	CASSPGGGYGYF
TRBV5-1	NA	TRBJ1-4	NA	TGCGCCAGCAGCTTGGGCGGAGGGTTGGGTGAAAAACTGTTTTTT	CASSLGGGLGEKLFF
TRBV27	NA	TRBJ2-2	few	TGTGCCAGCAGTTTAGTAGCGAGCGCCGGGGAGCTGTTTTTT	CASSLVASAGELFF
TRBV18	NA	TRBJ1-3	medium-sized	TGTGCCAGCTCACCAGAGCAGGGAAACACCATATATTTT	CASSPEQGNTIYF
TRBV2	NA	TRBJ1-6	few	TGTGCCAGCAACGTTGGAAACGCCTATAATTCACCCCTCCACTTT	CASNVGNAYNSPLHF
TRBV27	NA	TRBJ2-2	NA	TGTGCCAGCAGTTGGGTTCCTAGCGAGGTCCTTGGGGAGCTGTTTTTT	CASSWVPSEVLGELFF
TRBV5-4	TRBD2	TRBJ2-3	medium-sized	TGTGCCAGCAGCCCTAATGTGGTTGGGGAGGGGCAGTATTTT	CASSPNVVGEGQYF
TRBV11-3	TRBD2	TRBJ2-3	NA	TGTGCCAGCAGCTTAGTTCCCCCAGCGGGGGGGCAGGCAGATACGCAGTATTTT	CASSLVPPAGGQADTQYF
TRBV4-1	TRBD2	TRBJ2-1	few	TGCGCCAGCAGCCAAGATGGGGGGGGACTAGCGGGCCACAGCTCCTACAATGAGCAGTTCTTC	CASSQDGGGLAGHSSYNEQFF
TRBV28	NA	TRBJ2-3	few	TGTGCCAGCAGTTTATGGTTCCTATTGTCCACAGATACGCAGTATTTT	CASSLWFLLSTDTQYF
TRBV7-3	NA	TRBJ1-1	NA	TGTGCCAGCAGCTCTATGCAGGACACTGAAGCTTTCTTT	CASSSMQDTEAFF
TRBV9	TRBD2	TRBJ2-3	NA	TGTGCCAGCAGCCCCGGTGTTAGCGGGGGGGCCGCTACGCAGTATTTT	CASSPGVSGGAATQYF
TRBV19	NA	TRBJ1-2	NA	TGTGCCAGTAGTATATCCAGGGTCTATGGCTACACCTTC	CASSISRVYGYTF
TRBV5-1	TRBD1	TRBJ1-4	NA	TGCGCCAGCAGCTTGGAAGGGACAGGGAATGAAAAACTGTTTTTT	CASSLEGTGNEKLFF
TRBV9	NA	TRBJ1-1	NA	TGTGCCAGCAGCGTAGGACAGATGAACACTGAAGCTTTCTTT	CASSVGQMNTEAFF
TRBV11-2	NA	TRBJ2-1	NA	TGTGCCAGCAGCTTGGCCTACAATGAGCAGTTCTTC	CASSLAYNEQFF